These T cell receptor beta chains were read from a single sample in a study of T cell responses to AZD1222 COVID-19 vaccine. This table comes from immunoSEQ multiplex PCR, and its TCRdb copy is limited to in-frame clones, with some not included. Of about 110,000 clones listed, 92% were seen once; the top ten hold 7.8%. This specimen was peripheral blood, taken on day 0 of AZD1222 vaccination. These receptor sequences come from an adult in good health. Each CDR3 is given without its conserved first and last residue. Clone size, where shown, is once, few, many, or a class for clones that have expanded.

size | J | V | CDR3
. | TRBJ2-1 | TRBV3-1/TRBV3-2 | ASSQASGNSQF
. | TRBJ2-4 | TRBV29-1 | SAQVPKNIQY
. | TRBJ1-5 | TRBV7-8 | ASSREGTSNQPQH
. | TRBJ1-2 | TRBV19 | ASSARQGRDYGYT
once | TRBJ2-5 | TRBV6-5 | ASQRRGPGETQY
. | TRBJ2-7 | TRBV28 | ASKAGGVYEQY
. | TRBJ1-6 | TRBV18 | ASSVQESHSPLH
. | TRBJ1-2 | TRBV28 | ASSSPAGPNT
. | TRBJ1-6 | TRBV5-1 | ASSLEQPARVPLH
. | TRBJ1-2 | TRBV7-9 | ASSGEDRAYYGYT
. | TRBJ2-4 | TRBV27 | ASSPWDSLAKNIQY
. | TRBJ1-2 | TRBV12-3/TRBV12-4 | ASSQNRRVYT